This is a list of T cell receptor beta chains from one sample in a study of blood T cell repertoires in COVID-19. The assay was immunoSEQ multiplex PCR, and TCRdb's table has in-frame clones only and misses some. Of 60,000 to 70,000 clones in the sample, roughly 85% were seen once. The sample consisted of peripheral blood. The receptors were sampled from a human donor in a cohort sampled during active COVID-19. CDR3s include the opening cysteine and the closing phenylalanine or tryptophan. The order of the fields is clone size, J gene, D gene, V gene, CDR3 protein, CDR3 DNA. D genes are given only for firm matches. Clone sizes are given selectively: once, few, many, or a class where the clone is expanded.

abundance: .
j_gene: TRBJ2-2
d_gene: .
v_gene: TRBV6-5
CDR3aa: CASSYSGDYLAGELFF
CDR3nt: TGTGCCAGCAGTTACTCAGGAGACTACCTCGCCGGGGAGCTGTTTTTT

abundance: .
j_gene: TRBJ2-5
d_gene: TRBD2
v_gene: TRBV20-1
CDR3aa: CSASSGALYGTQYF
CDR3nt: TGCAGTGCTAGTAGCGGGGCTCTTTACGGGACCCAGTACTTC

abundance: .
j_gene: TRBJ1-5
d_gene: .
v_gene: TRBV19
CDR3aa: CASSTEATRLNQPQHF
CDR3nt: TGTGCCAGTAGTACCGAGGCAACGAGGCTGAATCAGCCCCAGCATTTT

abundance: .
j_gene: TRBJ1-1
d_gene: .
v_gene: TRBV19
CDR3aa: CASSISGWTEAFF
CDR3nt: TGTGCCAGTAGTATTTCAGGGTGGACTGAAGCTTTCTTT

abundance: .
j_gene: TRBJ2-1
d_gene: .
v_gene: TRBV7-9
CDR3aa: CASSLLGGMDEQFF
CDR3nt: TGTGCCAGCAGCTTACTGGGGGGTATGGATGAGCAGTTCTTC

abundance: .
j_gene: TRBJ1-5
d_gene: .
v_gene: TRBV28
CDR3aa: CASSFRQGISQPQHF
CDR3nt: TGTGCCAGCAGTTTCCGGCAGGGGATTAGTCAGCCCCAGCATTTT

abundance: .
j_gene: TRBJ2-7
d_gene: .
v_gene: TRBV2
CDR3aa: CASSFGSGAYEQYF
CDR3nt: TGTGCCAGCAGCTTTGGGAGCGGAGCCTACGAGCAGTACTTC

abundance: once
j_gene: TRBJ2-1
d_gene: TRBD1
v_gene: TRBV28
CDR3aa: CASRLRGTGTTGEQFF
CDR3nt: TGTGCCAGCAGGCTTAGAGGGACAGGGACCACGGGGGAGCAGTTCTTC

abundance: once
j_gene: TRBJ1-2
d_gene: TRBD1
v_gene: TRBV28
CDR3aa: CASSITGGVYGYTF
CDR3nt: TGTGCCAGCAGTATAACAGGGGGGGTCTATGGCTACACCTTC

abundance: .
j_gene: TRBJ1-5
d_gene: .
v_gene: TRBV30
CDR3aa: CAWSVNRGNQPQHF
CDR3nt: TGTGCCTGGAGTGTTAACAGGGGCAATCAGCCCCAGCATTTT

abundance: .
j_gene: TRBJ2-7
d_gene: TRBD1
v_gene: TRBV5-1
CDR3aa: CASSYSDRSAYEQYF
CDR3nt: TGCGCCAGCAGCTATTCGGACAGGTCTGCCTACGAGCAGTACTTC

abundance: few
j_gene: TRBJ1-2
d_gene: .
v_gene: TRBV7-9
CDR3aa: CASSPTRLVDYGYTF
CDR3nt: TGTGCCAGCAGCCCCACCCGACTAGTGGACTATGGCTACACCTTC

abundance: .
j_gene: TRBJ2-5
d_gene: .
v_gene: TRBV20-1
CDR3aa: CSAREEETQYF
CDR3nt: TGCAGTGCTAGGGAGGAAGAGACCCAGTACTTC

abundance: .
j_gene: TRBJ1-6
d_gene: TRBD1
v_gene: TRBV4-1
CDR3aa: CASSPSRDRDSPLHF
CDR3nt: TGCGCCAGCAGCCCGTCCCGGGACAGGGATTCACCCCTCCACTTT

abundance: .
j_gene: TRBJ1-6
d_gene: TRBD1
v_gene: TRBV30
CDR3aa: CAATPSRTGRNSPLHF
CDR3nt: TGTGCCGCCACCCCCAGTAGGACAGGGCGGAATTCACCCCTCCACTTT

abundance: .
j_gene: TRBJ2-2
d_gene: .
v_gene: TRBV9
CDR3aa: CASGPNTGELFF
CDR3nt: TGTGCCAGCGGGCCGAACACCGGGGAGCTGTTTTTT

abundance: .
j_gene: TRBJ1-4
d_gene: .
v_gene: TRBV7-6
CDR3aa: CASSQGWGTMNEKLFF
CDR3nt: TGTGCCAGCAGCCAAGGGTGGGGGACAATGAATGAAAAACTGTTTTTT

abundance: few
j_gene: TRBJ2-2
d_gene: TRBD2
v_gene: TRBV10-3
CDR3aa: CAIRGLADGELFF
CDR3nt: TGTGCCATCAGGGGACTAGCCGACGGGGAGCTGTTTTTT

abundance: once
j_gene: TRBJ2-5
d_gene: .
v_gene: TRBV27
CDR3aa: CASSLVGVGETQYF
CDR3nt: TGTGCCAGCAGTTTAGTTGGAGTGGGAGAGACCCAGTACTTC

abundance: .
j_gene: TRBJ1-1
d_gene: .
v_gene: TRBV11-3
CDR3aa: CASSFGSGEAFF
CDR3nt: TGTGCCAGCAGCTTTGGGTCGGGTGAAGCTTTCTTT

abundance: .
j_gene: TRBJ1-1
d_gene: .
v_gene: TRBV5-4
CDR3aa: CASSLAGRDTEAFF
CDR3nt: TGTGCCAGCAGCTTGGCCGGGAGGGACACTGAAGCTTTCTTT

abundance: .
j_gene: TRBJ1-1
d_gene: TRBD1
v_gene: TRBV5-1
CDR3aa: CASSSLTGAINTEAFF
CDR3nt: TGCGCCAGCAGCTCCTTAACAGGGGCGATAAACACTGAAGCTTTCTTT

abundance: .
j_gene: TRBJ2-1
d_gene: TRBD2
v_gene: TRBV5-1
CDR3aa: CASSELAGGGNEQFF
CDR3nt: TGCGCCAGCAGCGAACTAGCGGGGGGAGGAAATGAGCAGTTCTTC

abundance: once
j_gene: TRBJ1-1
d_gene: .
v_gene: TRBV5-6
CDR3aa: CASSWLAEHTEAFF
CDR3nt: TGTGCCAGCAGCTGGCTGGCGGAGCACACTGAAGCTTTCTTT

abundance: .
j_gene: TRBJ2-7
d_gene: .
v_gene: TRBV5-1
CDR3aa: CASSPSRQGGSYEQYF
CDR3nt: TGCGCCAGCAGCCCCTCTAGACAGGGAGGATCCTACGAGCAGTACTTC

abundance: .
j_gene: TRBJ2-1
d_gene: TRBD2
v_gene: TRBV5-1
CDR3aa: CASRGSGGHNEQFF
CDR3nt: TGCGCCAGCAGAGGTAGCGGGGGCCACAATGAGCAGTTCTTC

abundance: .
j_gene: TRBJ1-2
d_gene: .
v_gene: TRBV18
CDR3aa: CASSPTRVAYGYTF
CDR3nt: TGTGCCAGCTCGCCCACCAGGGTGGCCTATGGCTACACCTTC